A selection of T cell receptor beta chains follows, all from one sample in a study of long-term antiretroviral therapy in people with HIV. Sequenced by immunoSEQ multiplex PCR; TCRdb stores in-frame clones only, minus some. The sample includes around 29,000 clones, roughly 93% of them seen just once. Specimen: unsorted PBMCs, collected about 6.7 years after starting antiretroviral therapy. These receptors were collected from a woman aged 40-49 years with HIV. The CDR3 runs from the conserved cysteine through the conserved F or W. A D gene is named only where the DNA matches it firmly. Size tells how often a clone was seen (once, few, many) or the class of an expanded clone, and some rows leave it out.

J gene | CDR3 length | D gene | clone size | V gene | CDR3 protein
TRBJ2-5 | 14 | NA | NA | TRBV9 | CASSEGGRQETQYF
TRBJ1-1 | 15 | NA | NA | TRBV18 | CASSTQGKGNTEAFF
TRBJ2-7 | 15 | TRBD2 | NA | TRBV5-4 | CASSLAAGPSYEQYF
TRBJ2-5 | 15 | TRBD2 | once | TRBV10-3 | CAIRPNSGGAETQYF
TRBJ1-3 | 13 | NA | NA | TRBV10-3 | CAISESEGNTIYF
TRBJ1-2 | 14 | NA | once | TRBV2 | CASSVWTEGYGYTF
TRBJ1-1 | 16 | TRBD1 | NA | TRBV5-1 | CASSLNLGTGVTEAFF
TRBJ1-2 | 15 | NA | NA | TRBV4-1 | CASSQVYSVGYGYTF
TRBJ1-4 | 17 | TRBD1 | NA | TRBV5-6 | CASSPGQDFATNEKLFF
TRBJ2-1 | 14 | TRBD2 | NA | TRBV6-1 | CASSESGGQAEQFF
TRBJ1-2 | 13 | NA | NA | TRBV7-9 | CASSLGPAYGYTF
TRBJ2-5 | 15 | NA | NA | TRBV6-5 | CASSRLGGLQETQYF
TRBJ1-5 | 14 | NA | NA | TRBV30 | CAWSVIGGNQPQHF
TRBJ1-2 | 14 | NA | NA | TRBV4-1 | CASSQDQGNYGYTF
TRBJ2-3 | 16 | NA | NA | TRBV25-1 | CASSQAGGAGTDTQYF
TRBJ1-5 | 14 | NA | once | TRBV19 | CASSIETGNQPQHF
TRBJ1-1 | 15 | TRBD1 | NA | TRBV7-2 | CASSLVGTGDTEAFF
TRBJ2-5 | 12 | NA | NA | TRBV6-6 | CASSYSRETQYF
TRBJ2-4 | 15 | TRBD1 | NA | TRBV19 | CASSIGGQGRYIQYF
TRBJ2-3 | 18 | TRBD2 | NA | TRBV11-2 | CASSLDGLAGTRTDTQYF
TRBJ2-2 | 14 | NA | NA | TRBV7-2 | CASSQQGTTGELFF
TRBJ2-2 | 15 | TRBD1 | once | TRBV5-1 | CASSSRGLNTGELFF
TRBJ2-2 | 16 | TRBD1 | NA | TRBV4-1 | CASSQDTDRVTGELFF
TRBJ1-1 | 16 | NA | NA | TRBV4-3 | CASSQDTGTPRGEAFF
TRBJ1-1 | 13 | TRBD1 | once | TRBV30 | CAWSVDRGTEAFF
TRBJ2-7 | 13 | TRBD2 | NA | TRBV10-3 | CATAGGDNYEQYF
TRBJ1-4 | 12 | NA | NA | TRBV10-2 | CASSEIGGAPSF
TRBJ1-5 | 14 | NA | NA | TRBV7-8 | CASSQEVGRQPQHF
TRBJ2-7 | 16 | TRBD1 | NA | TRBV7-8 | CASSLMTPGQGVEQYF
TRBJ2-3 | 19 | TRBD2 | NA | TRBV19 | CASSIGRAGGSYSTDTQYF
TRBJ2-3 | 13 | NA | NA | TRBV2 | CASSGVNADTQYF
TRBJ1-1 | 16 | NA | NA | TRBV11-2 | CASSLDLVKGDSEAFF
TRBJ2-5 | 17 | TRBD2 | NA | TRBV5-6 | CASSLDGTSGFQETQYF
TRBJ1-3 | 19 | NA | NA | TRBV4-3 | CASSQDLPEWQTSGNTIYF
TRBJ1-1 | 14 | NA | NA | TRBV11-3 | CASSLDSLNTEAFF
TRBJ1-2 | 14 | TRBD1 | NA | TRBV28 | CASTLAGGVVGYTF
TRBJ2-5 | 15 | NA | once | TRBV7-2 | CASSLGIITQETQYF
TRBJ2-7 | 13 | TRBD2 | NA | TRBV7-6 | CASSRSGGYEQYF
TRBJ1-1 | 16 | NA | NA | TRBV19 | CASSIGAGEMKTEAFF
TRBJ1-2 | 12 | NA | NA | TRBV7-2 | CASGGTGGGYTF
TRBJ1-4 | 15 | NA | NA | TRBV7-9 | CASSPTSLSGEKLFF
TRBJ2-2 | 14 | NA | NA | TRBV11-3 | CASSLDVRPGELFF
TRBJ1-5 | 16 | TRBD1 | NA | TRBV7-2 | CASSPRTGGLPQPQHF
TRBJ2-5 | 15 | TRBD1 | NA | TRBV5-1 | CASSVQGPGQETQYF
TRBJ1-2 | 16 | TRBD1 | NA | TRBV5-1 | CASSTRGQGVNYGYTF
TRBJ1-4 | 13 | NA | NA | TRBV6-1 | CATRDTVREKLFF
TRBJ2-1 | 16 | NA | NA | TRBV10-3 | CAIRGALGARGGEQFF
TRBJ2-7 | 15 | TRBD1 | NA | TRBV6-1 | CASRGLTGLPGEQYF